This TCR beta chain comes out of a study of control samples from healthy donors and cancer patients. The CDR3 has 11 amino acids. Germline V lookup: CDR1 SNHLY, CDR2 FYNNEI. Trimming shortened V by 11 bases and J by 4 bases, and 10 bases separated the two germline ends. Assay used: immunoSEQ multiplex PCR; TCRdb lists only in-frame clones, some missing. The sample holds over 15,000 clones, roughly 80% seen once. The chain has TRBV2 and TRBJ2-3, with TRBD2 as a possible D gene (6 bases). The source material was PBMCs. This sequence was found in a man older than 75 with head and neck cancer. This chain's CDR3 is CACGVADTQYF. The CDR3 nucleotides are TGTGCCTGCGGGGTGGCAGATACGCAGTATTTT.